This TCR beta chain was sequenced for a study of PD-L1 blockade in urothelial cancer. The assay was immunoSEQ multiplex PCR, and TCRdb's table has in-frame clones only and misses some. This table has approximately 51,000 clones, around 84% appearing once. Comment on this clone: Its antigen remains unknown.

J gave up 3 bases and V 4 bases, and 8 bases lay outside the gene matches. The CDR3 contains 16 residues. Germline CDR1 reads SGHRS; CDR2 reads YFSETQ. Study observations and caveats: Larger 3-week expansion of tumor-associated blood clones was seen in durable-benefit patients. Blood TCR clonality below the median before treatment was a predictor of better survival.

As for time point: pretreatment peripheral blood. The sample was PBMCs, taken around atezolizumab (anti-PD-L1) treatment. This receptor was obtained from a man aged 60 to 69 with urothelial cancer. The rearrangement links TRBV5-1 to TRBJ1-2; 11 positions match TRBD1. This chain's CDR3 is CASSTSGTGGHYGYTF. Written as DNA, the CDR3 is TGCGCCAGCAGCACGAGCGGGACAGGGGGACACTATGGCTACACCTTC. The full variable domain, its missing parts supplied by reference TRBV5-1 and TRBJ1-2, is KAGVTQTPRYLIKTRGQQVTLSCSPISGHRSVSWYQQTPGQGLQFLFEYFSETQRNKGNFPGRFSGRQFSNSRSEMNVSTLELGDSALYLCASSTSGTGGHYGYTFGSGTRLTVV.